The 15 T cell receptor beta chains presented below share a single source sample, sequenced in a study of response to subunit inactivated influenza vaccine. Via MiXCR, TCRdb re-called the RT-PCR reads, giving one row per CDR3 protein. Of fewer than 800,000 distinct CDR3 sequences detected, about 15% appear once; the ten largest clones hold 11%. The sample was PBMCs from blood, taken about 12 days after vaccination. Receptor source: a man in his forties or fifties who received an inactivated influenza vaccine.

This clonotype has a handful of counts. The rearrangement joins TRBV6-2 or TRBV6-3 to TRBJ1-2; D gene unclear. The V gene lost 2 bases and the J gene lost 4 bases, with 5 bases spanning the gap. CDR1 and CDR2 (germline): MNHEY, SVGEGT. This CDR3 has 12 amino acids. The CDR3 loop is CASSYDGYGYTF. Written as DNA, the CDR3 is TGTGCCAGCAGTTACGATGGCTATGGCTACACCTTC.

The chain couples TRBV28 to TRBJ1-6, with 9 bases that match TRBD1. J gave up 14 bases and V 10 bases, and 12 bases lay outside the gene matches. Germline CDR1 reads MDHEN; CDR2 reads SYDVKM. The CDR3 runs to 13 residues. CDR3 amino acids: CATRQGERSALHF. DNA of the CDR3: TGTGCCACTAGACAGGGGGAACGCTCTGCCCTCCACTTT.

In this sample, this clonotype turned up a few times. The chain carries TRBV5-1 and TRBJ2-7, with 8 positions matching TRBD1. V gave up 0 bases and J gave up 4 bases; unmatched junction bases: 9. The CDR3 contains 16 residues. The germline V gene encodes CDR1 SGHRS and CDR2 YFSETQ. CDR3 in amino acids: CASSLALGQATYEQYF. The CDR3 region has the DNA TGCGCCAGCAGCTTGGCTTTGGGACAGGCGACTTACGAGCAGTACTTC.

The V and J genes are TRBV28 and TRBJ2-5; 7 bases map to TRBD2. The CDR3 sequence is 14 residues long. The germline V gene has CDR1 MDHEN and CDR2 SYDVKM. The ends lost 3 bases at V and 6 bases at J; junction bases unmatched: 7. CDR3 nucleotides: TGTGCCAGCAGTTTGCCGGGGGGACGGCAGACCCAGTACTTC. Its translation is CASSLPGGRQTQYF.

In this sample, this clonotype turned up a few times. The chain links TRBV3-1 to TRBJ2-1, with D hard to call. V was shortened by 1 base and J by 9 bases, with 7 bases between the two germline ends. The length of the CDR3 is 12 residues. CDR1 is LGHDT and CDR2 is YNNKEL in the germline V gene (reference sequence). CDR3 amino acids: CASSQVSREQFF. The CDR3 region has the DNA TGTGCCAGCAGCCAAGTTTCCCGTGAGCAGTTCTTC.

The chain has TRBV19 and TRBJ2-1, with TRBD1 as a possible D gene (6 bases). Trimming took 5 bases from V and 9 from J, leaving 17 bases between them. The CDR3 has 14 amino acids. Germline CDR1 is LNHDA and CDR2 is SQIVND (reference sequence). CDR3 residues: CASSFQGNTPEQFF. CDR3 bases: TGTGCCAGTAGTTTCCAGGGGAATACTCCTGAGCAGTTCTTC.

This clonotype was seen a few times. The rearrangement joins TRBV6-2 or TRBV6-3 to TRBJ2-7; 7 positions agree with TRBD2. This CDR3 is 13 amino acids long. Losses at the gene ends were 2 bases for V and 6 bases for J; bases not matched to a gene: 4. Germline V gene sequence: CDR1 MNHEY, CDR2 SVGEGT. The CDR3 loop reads CASSYGSGGEQYF. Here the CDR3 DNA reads TGTGCCAGCAGTTACGGGTCGGGAGGCGAGCAGTACTTC.

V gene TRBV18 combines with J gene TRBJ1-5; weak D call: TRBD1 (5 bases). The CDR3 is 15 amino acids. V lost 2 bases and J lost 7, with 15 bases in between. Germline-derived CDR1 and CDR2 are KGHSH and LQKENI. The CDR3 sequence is CASSPFGMSGQPQHF. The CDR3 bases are TGTGCCAGCTCACCATTCGGGATGTCAGGGCAGCCCCAGCATTTT.

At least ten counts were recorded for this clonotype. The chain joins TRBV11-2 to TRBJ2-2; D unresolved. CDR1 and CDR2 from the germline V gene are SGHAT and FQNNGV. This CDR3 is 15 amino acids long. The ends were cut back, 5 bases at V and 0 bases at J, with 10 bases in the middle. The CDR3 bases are TGTGCCAGCAGCCGCGGACGTACGAACACCGGGGAGCTGTTTTTT. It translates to CASSRGRTNTGELFF.

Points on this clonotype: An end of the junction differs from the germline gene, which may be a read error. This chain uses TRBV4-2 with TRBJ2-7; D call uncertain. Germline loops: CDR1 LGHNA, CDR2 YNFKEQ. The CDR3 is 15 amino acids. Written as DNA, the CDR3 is TGTGCCAGCAGCCAAAAAATGGACGGGTCCTCCGAGCAGTACTTC. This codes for CASSQKMDGSSEQYF.

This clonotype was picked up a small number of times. As DNA, the CDR3 is TGTGCCAGCAGCGTAACCCGTCAGGCCACCTATGGCTACACCTTC. Amino acids: CASSVTRQATYGYTF. The chain employs TRBV9 and TRBJ1-2, with no clear D. The CDR3 sequence is 15 residues long. Trimming cost V 1 base and J 4 bases, with 14 bases left between them. Germline V gene data show CDR1 as SGDLS and CDR2 as YYNGEE.

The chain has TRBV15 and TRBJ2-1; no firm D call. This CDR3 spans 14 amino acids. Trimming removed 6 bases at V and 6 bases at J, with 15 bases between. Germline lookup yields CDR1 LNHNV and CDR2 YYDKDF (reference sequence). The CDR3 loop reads CATSLQAQSNEQFF. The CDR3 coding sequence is TGTGCCACCAGTCTCCAAGCACAGAGCAATGAGCAGTTCTTC.

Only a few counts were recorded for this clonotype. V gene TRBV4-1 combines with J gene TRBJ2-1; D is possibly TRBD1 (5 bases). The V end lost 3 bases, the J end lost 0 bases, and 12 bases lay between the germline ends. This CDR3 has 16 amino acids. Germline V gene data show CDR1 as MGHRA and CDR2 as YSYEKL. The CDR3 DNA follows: TGCGCCAGCAGCCAGTCAGGGAAAAGCTCCTACAATGAGCAGTTCTTC. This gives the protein CASSQSGKSSYNEQFF.

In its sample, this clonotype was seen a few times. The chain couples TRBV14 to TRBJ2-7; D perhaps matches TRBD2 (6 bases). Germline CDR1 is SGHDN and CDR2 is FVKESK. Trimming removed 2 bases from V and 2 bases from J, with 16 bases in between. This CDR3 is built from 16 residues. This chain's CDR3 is CASSQSRGTETYEQYF. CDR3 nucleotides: TGTGCCAGCAGCCAATCTCGCGGGACGGAGACCTACGAGCAGTACTTC.

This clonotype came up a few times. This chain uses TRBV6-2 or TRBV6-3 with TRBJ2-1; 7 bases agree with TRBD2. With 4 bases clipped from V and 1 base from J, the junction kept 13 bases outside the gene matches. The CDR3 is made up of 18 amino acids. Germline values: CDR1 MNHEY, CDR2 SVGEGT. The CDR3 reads CASSSPFWGRESYNEQFF. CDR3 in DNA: TGTGCCAGCAGTTCCCCCTTCTGGGGGAGGGAATCCTACAATGAGCAGTTCTTC.